The count of the clone carrying this T cell receptor beta chain is one. These data are taken from a study of cytomegalovirus exposure and HLA in healthy donors. The PCR ran on 60 Vbeta and 13 Jbeta primers. Sequencing was performed with immunoSEQ multiplex PCR; in TCRdb, only in-frame clones are kept and a portion is missing. The table has roughly 140,000 clones, around 80% seen once. The sequencing sample was made of PBMCs. This receptor was obtained from a man aged 25 to 45 in good health and CMV-seropositive.

CDR3 in DNA: TGCAGCGTTGTCGAGGGCGACCTTCGGGTAGGCTACACCTTC. Protein sequence: CSVVEGDLRVGYTF. The chain is built from TRBV29-1 and TRBJ1-2; D is uncertain. Between the trimmed V and J ends, which lost 4 bases and 8 bases, there was a span of 20 bases. The length of the CDR3 is 14 residues. CDR1 is SQVTM, CDR2 ANQGSEA, per germline.